The text below deals with one T cell receptor (beta chain). The data originate from a study of cytomegalovirus exposure and HLA in healthy donors. PCR employed 60 Vbeta and 13 Jbeta primers. Profiled with immunoSEQ multiplex PCR; TCRdb holds only in-frame clones, not every one. The table records approximately 150,000 clones, 72% of them present only once. The CDR3 spans 18 residues. Trimming shortened V by 1 base and J by 4 bases, and 22 bases separated the two germline ends. From germline, CDR1 is MGHRA and CDR2 YSYEKL. This receptor was identified in a human donor in good health. V gene TRBV4-1 combines with J gene TRBJ1-2; the D gene is possibly TRBD1 (6 bases). Material for sequencing was PBMCs. As DNA, the CDR3 is TGCGCCAGCAGCCAAGGGGGGCATAGGGCAGGATGGGGCTATGGCTACACCTTC. Amino acid sequence: CASSQGGHRAGWGYGYTF.